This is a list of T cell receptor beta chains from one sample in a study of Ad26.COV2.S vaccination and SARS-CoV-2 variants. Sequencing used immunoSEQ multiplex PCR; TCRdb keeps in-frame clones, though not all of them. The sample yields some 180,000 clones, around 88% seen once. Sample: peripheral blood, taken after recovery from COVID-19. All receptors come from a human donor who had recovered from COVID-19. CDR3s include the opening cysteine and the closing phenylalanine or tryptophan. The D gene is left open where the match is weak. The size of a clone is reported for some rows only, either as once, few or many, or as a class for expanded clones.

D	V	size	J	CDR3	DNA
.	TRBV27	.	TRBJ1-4	CASRPSAINEKLFF	TGTGCCAGCAGGCCATCGGCCATAAATGAAAAACTGTTTTTT
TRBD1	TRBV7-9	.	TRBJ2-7	CASSQTGGEQYF	TGTGCCAGCAGCCAAACAGGGGGCGAGCAGTACTTC
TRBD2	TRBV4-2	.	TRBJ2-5	CASSQGGREVQETQYF	TGTGCCAGCAGCCAAGGGGGACGGGAGGTCCAAGAGACCCAGTACTTC
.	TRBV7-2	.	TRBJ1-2	CASSPTKNYGYTF	TGTGCCAGCAGTCCAACTAAAAACTATGGCTACACCTTC
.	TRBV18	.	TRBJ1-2	CASSPTATNYGYTF	TGTGCCAGCTCACCGACCGCAACTAACTATGGCTACACCTTC
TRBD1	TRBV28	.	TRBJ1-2	CASSQAGTGGDGYTF	TGTGCCAGCAGTCAAGCCGGGACAGGCGGAGATGGCTACACCTTC
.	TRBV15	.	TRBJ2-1	CATSRDRGAPYNEQFF	TGTGCCACCAGCAGAGATAGGGGGGCCCCCTACAATGAGCAGTTCTTC
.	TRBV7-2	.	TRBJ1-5	CASSPGLPHQPQHF	TGTGCCAGCAGCCCGGGACTTCCCCATCAGCCCCAGCATTTT
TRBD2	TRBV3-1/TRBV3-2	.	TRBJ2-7	CASSPSGGGAVSEQYF	TGTGCCAGCAGCCCCTCGGGCGGGGGGGCCGTAAGTGAGCAGTACTTC
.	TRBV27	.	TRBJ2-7	CASSLSWKGSYEQYF	TGTGCCAGCAGTTTATCGTGGAAGGGGTCCTACGAGCAGTACTTC
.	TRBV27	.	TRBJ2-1	CASGTWGNNEQFF	TGTGCCAGCGGGACATGGGGGAACAATGAGCAGTTCTTC
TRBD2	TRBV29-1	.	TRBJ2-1	CSVSSGGYNEQFF	TGCAGCGTTTCTAGCGGGGGTTACAATGAGCAGTTCTTC
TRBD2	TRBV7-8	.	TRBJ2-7	CASSPLAGGPYEQYF	TGTGCCAGCAGCCCCTTAGCGGGAGGGCCATACGAGCAGTACTTC
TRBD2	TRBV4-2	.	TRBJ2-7	CASSQDRAGAYEQYF	TGTGCCAGCAGCCAAGATCGAGCGGGAGCATACGAGCAGTACTTC
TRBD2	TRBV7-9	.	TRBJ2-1	CASSLEIRRDYSYNEQFF	TGTGCCAGCAGCTTAGAAATACGTCGGGACTACTCCTACAATGAGCAGTTCTTC
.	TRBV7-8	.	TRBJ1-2	CASSPGRRGKLGDGYTF	TGTGCCAGCAGCCCCGGGCGGAGGGGCAAACTCGGTGATGGCTACACCTTC
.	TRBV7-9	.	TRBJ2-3	CASRSGWADTQYF	TGTGCCAGCAGGTCAGGGTGGGCAGATACGCAGTATTTT
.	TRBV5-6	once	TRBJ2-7	CASSLVGSSYEQYF	TGTGCCAGCAGCTTGGTGGGCAGCTCCTACGAGCAGTACTTC
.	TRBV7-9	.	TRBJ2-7	CASSHTDSYEQYF	TGTGCCAGCAGCCATACAGATTCCTACGAGCAGTACTTC
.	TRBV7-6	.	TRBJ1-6	CASSLGGGYNSPLHF	TGTGCCAGCAGCTTAGGGGGGGGCTATAATTCACCCCTCCACTTT
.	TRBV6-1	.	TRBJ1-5	CASSETDISNQPQHF	TGTGCCAGCAGTGAGACCGATATTAGCAATCAGCCCCAGCATTTT
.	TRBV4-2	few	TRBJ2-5	CASSQGGQGRMETQYF	TGTGCCAGCAGCCAAGGAGGTCAGGGAAGAATGGAGACCCAGTACTTC
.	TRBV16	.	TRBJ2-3	CASSQSGGPDTQYF	TGTGCCAGCAGCCAATCTGGGGGGCCAGATACGCAGTATTTT
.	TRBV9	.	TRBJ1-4	CASSETGRRGEKLFF	TGTGCCAGCAGCGAGACGGGCAGACGGGGGGAAAAACTGTTTTTT
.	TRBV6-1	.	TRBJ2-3	CASRGMGDTQYF	TGTGCCAGCAGGGGAATGGGGGATACGCAGTATTTT
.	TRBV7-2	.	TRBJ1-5	CASSLARGGREQPQHF	TGTGCCAGCAGCTTGGCTAGGGGGGGGAGGGAGCAGCCCCAGCATTTT
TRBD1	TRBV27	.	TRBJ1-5	CASSSTGAGEPQHF	TGTGCCAGCAGTTCGACAGGGGCGGGTGAGCCCCAGCATTTT
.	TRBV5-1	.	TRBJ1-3	CASSPMGHGGGNTIYF	TGCGCCAGCAGCCCGATGGGACACGGAGGCGGAAACACCATATATTTT
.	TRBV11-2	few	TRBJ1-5	CASSRETRGDQPQHF	TGTGCCAGCAGCCGAGAGACCCGAGGAGATCAGCCCCAGCATTTT
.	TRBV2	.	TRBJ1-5	CASSDWGQPQHF	TGTGCCAGCAGTGATTGGGGTCAGCCCCAGCATTTT
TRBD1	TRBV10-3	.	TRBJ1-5	CAISEGYRGGQGVRRNQPQHF	TGTGCCATCAGTGAGGGTTACCGGGGTGGACAGGGTGTTAGGCGCAATCAGCCCCAGCATTTT
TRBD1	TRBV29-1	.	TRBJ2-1	CSVKTGTSYNEQFF	TGCAGCGTTAAGACAGGGACCTCCTACAATGAGCAGTTCTTC
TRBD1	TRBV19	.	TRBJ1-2	CASSPTGTAYGYTF	TGTGCCAGTAGTCCAACCGGGACAGCGTATGGCTACACCTTC
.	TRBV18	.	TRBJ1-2	CASSPSPGNYGYTF	TGTGCCAGCTCACCATCTCCGGGGAACTATGGCTACACCTTC
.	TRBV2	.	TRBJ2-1	CASSEAGDSLASSYNEQFF	TGTGCCAGCAGTGAAGCGGGGGACTCCCTGGCCAGCTCCTACAATGAGCAGTTCTTC
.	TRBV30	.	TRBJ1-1	CAWKLRTEAFF	TGTGCCTGGAAACTGAGGACTGAAGCTTTCTTT
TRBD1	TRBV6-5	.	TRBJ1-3	CASSYRGMENTIYF	TGTGCCAGCAGCTACAGGGGAATGGAAAACACCATATATTTT
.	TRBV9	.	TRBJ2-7	CASSAGVYGYEQYF	TGTGCCAGCAGCGCCGGGGTGTACGGCTACGAGCAGTACTTC
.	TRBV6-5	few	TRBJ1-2	CASSPSGGPGYTF	TGTGCCAGCAGTCCTAGTGGTGGCCCAGGCTACACCTTC
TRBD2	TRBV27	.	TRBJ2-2	CASLVAGGPLTGELFF	TGTGCCAGTCTAGTAGCGGGAGGGCCGTTAACCGGGGAGCTGTTTTTT
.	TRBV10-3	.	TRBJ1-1	CAIRLTDTNTEAFF	TGTGCCATCAGGCTGACAGACACGAACACTGAAGCTTTCTTT
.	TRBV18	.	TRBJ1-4	CASSPPRGGTNEKLFF	TGTGCCAGCTCACCACCCCGAGGTGGCACTAATGAAAAACTGTTTTTT
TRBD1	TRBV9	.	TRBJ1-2	CASSVGGRGEGYTF	TGTGCCAGCAGCGTAGGCGGCAGGGGGGAGGGCTACACCTTC
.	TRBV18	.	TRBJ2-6	CASLLSGPGANVLTF	TGTGCCAGCTTACTGTCGGGACCTGGGGCCAACGTCCTGACTTTC
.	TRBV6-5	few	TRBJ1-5	CASRITGPNQPQHF	TGTGCCAGCAGAATCACAGGGCCCAATCAGCCCCAGCATTTT
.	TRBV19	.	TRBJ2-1	CASGTVVNEQFF	TGTGCCAGCGGGACGGTCGTCAATGAGCAGTTCTTC
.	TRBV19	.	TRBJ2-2	CASTTGGTLKAGELFF	TGTGCCAGTACCACCGGTGGGACACTCAAAGCCGGGGAGCTGTTTTTT
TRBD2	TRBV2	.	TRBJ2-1	CASKEASGGNEQFF	TGTGCCAGCAAAGAGGCTAGCGGGGGAAATGAGCAGTTCTTC
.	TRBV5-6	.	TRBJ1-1	CASSPAGTTEAFF	TGTGCCAGCAGCCCGGCAGGGACCACTGAAGCTTTCTTT
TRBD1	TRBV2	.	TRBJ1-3	CASSGDRAGNTIYF	TGTGCCAGCAGCGGGGACAGGGCTGGAAACACCATATATTTT